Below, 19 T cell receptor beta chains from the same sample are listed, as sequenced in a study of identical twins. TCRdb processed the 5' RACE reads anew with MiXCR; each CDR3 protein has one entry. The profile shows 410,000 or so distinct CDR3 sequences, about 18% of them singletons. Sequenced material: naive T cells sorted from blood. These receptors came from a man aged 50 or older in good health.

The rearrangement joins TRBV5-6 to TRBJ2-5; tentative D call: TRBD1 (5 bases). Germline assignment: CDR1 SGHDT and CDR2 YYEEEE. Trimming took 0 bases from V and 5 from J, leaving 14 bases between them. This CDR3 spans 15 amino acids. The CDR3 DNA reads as TGTGCCAGCAGCTTGGTTTCAGGGATGACGGAGACCCAGTACTTC. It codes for CASSLVSGMTETQYF.

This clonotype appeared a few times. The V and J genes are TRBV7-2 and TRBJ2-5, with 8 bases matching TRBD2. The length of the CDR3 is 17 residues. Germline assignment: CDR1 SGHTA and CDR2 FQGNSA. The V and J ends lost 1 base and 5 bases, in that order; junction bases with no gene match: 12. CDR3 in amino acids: CASSLGLSGGTGETQYF. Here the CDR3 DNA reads TGTGCCAGCAGCTTAGGACTAAGCGGGGGTACGGGGGAGACCCAGTACTTC.

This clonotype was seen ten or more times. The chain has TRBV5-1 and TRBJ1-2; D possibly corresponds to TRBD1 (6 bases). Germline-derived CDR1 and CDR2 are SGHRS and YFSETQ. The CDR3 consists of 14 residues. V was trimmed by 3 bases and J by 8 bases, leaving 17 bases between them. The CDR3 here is CASSWDISRAGYTF. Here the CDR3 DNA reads TGCGCCAGCAGCTGGGACATCAGTAGAGCCGGCTACACCTTC.

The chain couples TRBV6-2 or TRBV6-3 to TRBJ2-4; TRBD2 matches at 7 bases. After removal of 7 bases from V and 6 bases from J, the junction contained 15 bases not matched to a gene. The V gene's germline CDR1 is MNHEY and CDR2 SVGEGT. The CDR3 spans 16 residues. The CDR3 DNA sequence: TGTGCCAGCACCACCGGGACTACCTTGTGGGGAAACATTCAGTACTTC. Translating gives CASTTGTTLWGNIQYF.

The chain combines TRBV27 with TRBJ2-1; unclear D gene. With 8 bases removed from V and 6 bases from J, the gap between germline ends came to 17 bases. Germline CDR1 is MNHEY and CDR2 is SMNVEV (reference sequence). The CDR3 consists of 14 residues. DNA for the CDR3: TGTGCCAGCCGAAAGAATCGGACCCGCAATGAGCAGTTCTTC. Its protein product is CASRKNRTRNEQFF.

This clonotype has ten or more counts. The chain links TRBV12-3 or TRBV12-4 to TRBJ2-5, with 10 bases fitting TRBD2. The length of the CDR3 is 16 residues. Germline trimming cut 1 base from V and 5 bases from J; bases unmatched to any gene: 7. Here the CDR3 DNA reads TGTGCCAGCAGTTTAGGCCTAGCGGGAGTTATGGAGACCCAGTACTTC. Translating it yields CASSLGLAGVMETQYF.

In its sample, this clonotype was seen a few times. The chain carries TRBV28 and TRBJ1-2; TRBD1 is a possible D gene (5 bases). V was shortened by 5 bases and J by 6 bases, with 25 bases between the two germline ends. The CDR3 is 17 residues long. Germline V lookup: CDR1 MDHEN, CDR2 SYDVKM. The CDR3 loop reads CASSPLGLSDKDHGYTF. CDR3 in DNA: TGTGCCAGCAGTCCCTTAGGATTATCGGACAAAGACCATGGCTACACCTTC.

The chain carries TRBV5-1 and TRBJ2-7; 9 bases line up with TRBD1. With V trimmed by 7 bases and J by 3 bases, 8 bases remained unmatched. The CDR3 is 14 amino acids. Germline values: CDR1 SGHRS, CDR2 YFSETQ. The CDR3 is CASGPDRGSYEQYF. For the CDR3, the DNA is TGCGCCAGCGGTCCCGACAGGGGGAGCTACGAGCAGTACTTC. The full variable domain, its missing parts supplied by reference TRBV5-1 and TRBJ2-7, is KAGVTQTPRYLIKTRGQQVTLSCSPISGHRSVSWYQQTPGQGLQFLFEYFSETQRNKGNFPGRFSGRQFSNSRSEMNVSTLELGDSALYLCASGPDRGSYEQYFGPGTRLTVT.

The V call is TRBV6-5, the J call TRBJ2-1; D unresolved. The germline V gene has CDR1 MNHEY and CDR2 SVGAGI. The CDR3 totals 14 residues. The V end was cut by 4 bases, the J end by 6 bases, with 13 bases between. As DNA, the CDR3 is TGTGCCAGCAGTTCCCTTCGTGTGGGCAATGAGCAGTTCTTC. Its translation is CASSSLRVGNEQFF.

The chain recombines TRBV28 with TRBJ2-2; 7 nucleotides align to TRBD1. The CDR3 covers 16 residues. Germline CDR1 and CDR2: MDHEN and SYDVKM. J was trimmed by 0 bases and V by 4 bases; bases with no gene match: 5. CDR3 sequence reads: CASSSIDRANTGELFF. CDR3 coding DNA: TGTGCCAGCAGTTCAATTGACAGGGCGAACACCGGGGAGCTGTTTTTT.

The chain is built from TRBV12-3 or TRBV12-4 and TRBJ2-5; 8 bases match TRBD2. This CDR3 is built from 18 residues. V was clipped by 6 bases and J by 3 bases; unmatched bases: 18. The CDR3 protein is CASSLAGGGFQGKETQYF. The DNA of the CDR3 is TGTGCCAGCAGCCTAGCGGGCGGGGGGTTCCAGGGGAAAGAGACCCAGTACTTC.

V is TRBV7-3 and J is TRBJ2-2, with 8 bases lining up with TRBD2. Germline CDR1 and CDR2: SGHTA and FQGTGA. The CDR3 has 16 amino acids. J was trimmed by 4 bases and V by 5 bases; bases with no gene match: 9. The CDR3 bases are TGTGCCAGCAGCCTCCCCGGGACTAGTGGCACCGGGGAGCTGTTTTTT. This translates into CASSLPGTSGTGELFF.

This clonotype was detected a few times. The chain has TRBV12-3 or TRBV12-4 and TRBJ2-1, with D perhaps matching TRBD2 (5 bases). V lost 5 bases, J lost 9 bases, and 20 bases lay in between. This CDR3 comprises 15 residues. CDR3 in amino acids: CASSPSGKRGPEQFF. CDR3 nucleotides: TGTGCCAGCAGTCCGTCGGGGAAGAGAGGGCCTGAGCAGTTCTTC.

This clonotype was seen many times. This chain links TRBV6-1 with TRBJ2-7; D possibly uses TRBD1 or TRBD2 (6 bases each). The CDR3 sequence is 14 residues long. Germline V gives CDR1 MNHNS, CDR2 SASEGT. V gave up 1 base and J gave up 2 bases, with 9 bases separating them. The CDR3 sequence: CASSEVGGTYEQYF. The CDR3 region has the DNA TGTGCCAGCAGTGAAGTGGGGGGCACCTACGAGCAGTACTTC.

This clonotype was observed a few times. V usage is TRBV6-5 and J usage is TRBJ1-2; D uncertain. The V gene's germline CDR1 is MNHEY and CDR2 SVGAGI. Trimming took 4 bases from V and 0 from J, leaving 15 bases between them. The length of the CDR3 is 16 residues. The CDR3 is CASSFFRPSTNYGYTF. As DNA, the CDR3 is TGTGCCAGCAGTTTTTTTCGGCCTTCCACTAACTATGGCTACACCTTC.

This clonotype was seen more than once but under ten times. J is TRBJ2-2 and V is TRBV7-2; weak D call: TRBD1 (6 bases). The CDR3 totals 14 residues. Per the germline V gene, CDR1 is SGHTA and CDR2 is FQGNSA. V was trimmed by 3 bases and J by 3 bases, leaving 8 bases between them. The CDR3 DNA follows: TGTGCCAGCAGCTTGGGGGCCCACACCGGGGAGCTGTTTTTT. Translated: CASSLGAHTGELFF.

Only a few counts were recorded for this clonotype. The CDR3 nucleotides read TGTGCCACCAGCAGAGATCCAGGGAATCATTCACCCCTCCACTTT. This encodes CATSRDPGNHSPLHF. The chain combines TRBV15 with TRBJ1-6, with TRBD1 as a possible D gene (5 bases). The CDR3 spans 15 residues. Germline-derived CDR1 and CDR2 are LNHNV and YYDKDF (reference sequence). Deletions cut 0 bases from V and 8 bases from J, with 11 bases between.

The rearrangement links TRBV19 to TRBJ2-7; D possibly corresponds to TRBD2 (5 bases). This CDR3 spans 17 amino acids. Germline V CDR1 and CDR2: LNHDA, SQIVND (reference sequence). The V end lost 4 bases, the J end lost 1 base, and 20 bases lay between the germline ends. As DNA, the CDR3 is TGTGCCAGTAGTAACTCGAAAGCCAGCGGCACTTCCTACGAGCAGTACTTC. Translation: CASSNSKASGTSYEQYF.

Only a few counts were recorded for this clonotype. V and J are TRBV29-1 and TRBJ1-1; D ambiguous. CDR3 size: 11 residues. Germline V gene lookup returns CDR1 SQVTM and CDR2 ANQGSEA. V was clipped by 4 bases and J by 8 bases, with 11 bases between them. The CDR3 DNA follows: TGCAGCGTTGGGACTCAGCGAGAAGCTTTCTTT. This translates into CSVGTQREAFF. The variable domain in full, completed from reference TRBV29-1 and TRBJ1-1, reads SAVISQKPSRDICQRGTSLTIQCQVDSQVTMMFWYRQQPGQSLTLIATANQGSEATYESGFVIDKFPISRPNLTFSTLTVSNMSPEDSSIYLCSVGTQREAFFGQGTRLTVV.